This TCR beta chain was found in a study of shared clonotypes between healthy human individuals (dated by TCRdb to the early 2020s). Looking at the study overall: Two women and three men aged 18 to 49 years were included in the cohort. To increase sequencing depth and limit assay-specific biases, different laboratories used diverse techniques to prepare libraries and sequence TCR repertoires. For each donor, three plates each were used for CD4 naive and CD4 memory, two plates were used for CD8 naive, and one plate was used for CD8 memory. To estimate repertoire size and how much clonotype sharing occurs between individuals, the study deeply sequenced the blood TCR repertoires of roughly 5 healthy adults. Each donor's leukapheresis produced roughly between roughly 0.94 and 9.5 billion PBMCs.

Using the deep immunoSEQ assay, multiplex PCR amplified TCR CDR3 regions from genomic DNA. Extracted genomic DNA from each cell subset was spread evenly across all wells of several immunoSEQ 96-well plates, with each plate serving as a replicate. Each replicate PCR for sorted subsets received about 220 ng genomic DNA, equal to about 30,000 T cell genomes. Purified libraries were quantified with a Qubit 3.0 fluorometer, sized on a Bioanalyzer 2100, and re-quantified with the KAPA Library Quantification kit. A separate single-read 150-cycle Illumina NextSeq 550 flow cell was used to sequence each immunoSEQ 96-well plate. Per the source publication's procedure: Because the immunoSEQ output held only junctional sequences and lacked quality scores, the filtering could not match the filtering applied to full-length reads. To assign V/J genes and CDR3, sequences were annotated using PyIR, a Python wrapper for IgBLAST v1.9, with IMGT germline references. Reads were filtered out if the reads had weak V/J assignments (E-value above 1e-6), no CDR3, stop codons, out-of-frame junctions, or ambiguous translated residues. V3J clonotypes were defined by identical inferred V gene, J gene, and CDR3 amino acid sequence. Percentage overlap between repertoires was calculated by dividing the number of shared unique clonotypes by the size of the smaller repertoire. Repertoire richness was assessed with RTK rarefaction, the Chao1 estimator, and Recon v2.1 estimates of unobserved clonotypes. OLGA was used to compute generation probabilities for all TCRbeta clonotypes that the gDNA method yielded from a few donors. TCRdb holds this immuneACCESS table with in-frame rearrangements only. Some clones are missing; in checked studies, unresolved V genes explain under half, and the rest has no known cause. V and J calls and clone size are given by that table; D and trimming were obtained from the DNA. The sample table shows around 1,900,000 clones, and just under 95% are seen once. The biggest ten clones account for around 1.8% of the sample.

Via the germline V gene, CDR1 is SGHAT and CDR2 FQNNGV. Its CDR3 holds 13 amino acids, cysteine through phenylalanine. Only CDR3 DNA remains: 39 bases, in frame from the first base. Turning to this clone: Its antigen remains undetermined. The junction shows a germline mismatch at one end, possibly a read error.

For the CD8 naive samples, CD45RO-negative cells were positively selected for CCR7, yielding a CD45RA+CCR7+ population from which TemRA cells were excluded. Donors were healthy HIV-negative adults with no recently reported acute infections or vaccinations. Every donor was a Caucasian adult living in Nashville, Tennessee, USA. Blood was obtained by leukapheresis, after which PBMCs were separated by Ficoll-Histopaque density gradient centrifugation and cryopreserved in liquid nitrogen vapor phase. Analytical flow cytometry was used to check the purity and quantity of every magnetically sorted T cell population. Genomic DNA was isolated from each sorted fraction and quantified by UV absorbance on a Nanodrop 2000c. The study at large found these results: Even with the large sequencing depth, rarefaction of the sorted-subset datasets indicated that sequencing was incomplete. Pairwise subsampling indicated that sequencing depth was expected to affect the degree of clonotype sharing among donors. About 5% of naive CD4, 3.5% of naive CD8, 2.3% of memory CD4, and about 0.4% of memory CD8 clonotypes were shared across several donors. Clonotypes shared by all four sorted-subset donors showed higher generation probabilities than non-shared clonotypes. Estimated clonotype richness was generally larger for naive than for memory subsets. The genetic and exposure-history diversity represented was limited by the small number of donors. Sampling was limited to blood, and TCR repertoires in tissue likely differ from TCR repertoires in blood.

The rearrangement combines TRBV11-2 with TRBJ2-1, and TRBD1 matches 8 of the central bases. The TCR comes from a man aged 18 to 30 in good health. Some clones in this sample may be carry-over from other donors' samples. Input material: naive CD8+ T cells from PBMCs. What the cell subset or site label conveys for this sample: CD45RA+CCR7+. The sequence in DNA is TGTGCCAGCAGCCTCCCCTGGGGACAGGAGCATTTCTTC. This gives the protein CASSLPWGQEHFF.